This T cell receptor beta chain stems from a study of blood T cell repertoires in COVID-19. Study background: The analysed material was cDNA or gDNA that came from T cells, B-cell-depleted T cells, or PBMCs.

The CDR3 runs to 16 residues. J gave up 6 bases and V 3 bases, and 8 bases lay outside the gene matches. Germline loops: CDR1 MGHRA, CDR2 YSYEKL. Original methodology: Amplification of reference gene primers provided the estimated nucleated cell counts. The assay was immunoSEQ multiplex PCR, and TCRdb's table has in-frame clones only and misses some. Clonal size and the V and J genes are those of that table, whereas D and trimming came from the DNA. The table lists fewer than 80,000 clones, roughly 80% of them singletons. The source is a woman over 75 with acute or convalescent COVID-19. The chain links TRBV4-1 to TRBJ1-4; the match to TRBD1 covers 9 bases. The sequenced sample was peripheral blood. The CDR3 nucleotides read TGCGCCAGCAGCCACAGGGACAGGGATCCCGATGAAAAACTGTTTTTT. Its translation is CASSHRDRDPDEKLFF.